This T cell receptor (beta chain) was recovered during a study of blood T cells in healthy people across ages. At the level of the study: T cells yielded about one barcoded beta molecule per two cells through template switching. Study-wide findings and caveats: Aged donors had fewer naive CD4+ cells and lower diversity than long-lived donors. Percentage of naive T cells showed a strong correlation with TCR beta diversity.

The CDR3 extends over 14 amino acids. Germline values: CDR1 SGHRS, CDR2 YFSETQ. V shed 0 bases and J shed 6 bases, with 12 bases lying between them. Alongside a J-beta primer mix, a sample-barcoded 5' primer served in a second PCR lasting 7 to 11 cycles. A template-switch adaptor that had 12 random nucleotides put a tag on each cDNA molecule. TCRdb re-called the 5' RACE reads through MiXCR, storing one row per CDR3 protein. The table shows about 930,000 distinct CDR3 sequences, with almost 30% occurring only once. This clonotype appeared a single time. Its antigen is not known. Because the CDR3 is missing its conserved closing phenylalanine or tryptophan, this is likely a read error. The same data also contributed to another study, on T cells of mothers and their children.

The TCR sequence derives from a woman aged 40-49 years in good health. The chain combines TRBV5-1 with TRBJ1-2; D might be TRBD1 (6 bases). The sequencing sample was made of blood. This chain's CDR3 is CASSLVQGLDGYTV. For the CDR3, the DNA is TGCGCCAGCAGCTTGGTACAGGGCTTGGATGGCTACACCGTC.